These 20 T cell receptor beta chains originate from one sample sequenced in a study of blood T cell repertoires in COVID-19. Profiling relied on immunoSEQ multiplex PCR, and the TCRdb table lists in-frame clones only, not all of them. This table has some 150,000 clones, 84% appearing once. The sequenced sample was peripheral blood. The receptor source for this set is a human donor in a cohort sampled during active COVID-19.

The CDR3 spells CASSNTGLAEETQYF. The CDR3 nucleotides are TGTGCCAGTAGTAACACAGGACTAGCGGAGGAGACCCAGTACTTC. The genes are TRBV19 and TRBJ2-5; TRBD2 matches 10 bases. Trimming at V came to 4 bases and at J to 5 bases, leaving 7 bases not matched to a gene. The germline CDR1 and CDR2 sequences are LNHDA and SQIVND (reference sequence). The CDR3 is made up of 15 amino acids.

The chain recombines TRBV19 with TRBJ2-2; a weak D match, TRBD2 (5 bases). The length of the CDR3 is 17 residues. V was trimmed by 5 bases and J by 5 bases, leaving 21 bases between them. Germline V lookup: CDR1 LNHDA, CDR2 SQIVND (reference sequence). CDR3 nucleotide sequence: TGTGCCAGTAGTGTTGAACTAGGTGGTTTGGGGACCGGGGAGCTGTTTTTT. This encodes CASSVELGGLGTGELFF.

J is TRBJ1-6 and V is TRBV6-5; 9 positions match TRBD1. Trimming cost V 6 bases and J 7 bases; bases outside gene matches: 7. This CDR3 is built from 15 residues. CDR1 is MNHEY, CDR2 SVGAGI, per germline. The CDR3 region has the DNA TGTGCCAGCAGACAGACAGGGGGTAAAAATTCACCCCTCCACTTT. It translates to CASRQTGGKNSPLHF.

This clone was observed a handful of times. The J gene is TRBJ1-2, the V gene TRBV14, with 7 bases that match TRBD1. The CDR3 runs 13 residues. Looked up from germline, CDR1 is SGHDN and CDR2 is FVKESK. The J segment lost 7 bases and the V segment lost 3 bases, leaving 5 bases of the junction unmatched. The CDR3 DNA follows: TGTGCCAGCAGCCAGAGGACAGGACTTGGCTACACCTTC. It codes for CASSQRTGLGYTF. Variable domain in full (rest from reference TRBV14 and TRBJ1-2): EAGVTQFPSHSVIEKGQTVTLRCDPISGHDNLYWYRRVMGKEIKFLLHFVKESKQDESGMPNNRFLAERTGGTYSTLKVQPAELEDSGVYFCASSQRTGLGYTFGSGTRLTVV.

The chain joins TRBV3-1 (or the pseudogene TRBV3-2) to TRBJ2-5, with TRBD2 matching 10 bases. CDR1 is LGHDT, CDR2 YNNKEL, per germline (reference sequence). J was trimmed by 3 bases and V by 6 bases; bases with no gene match: 7. The CDR3 runs to 15 residues. In DNA form, the CDR3 reads TGTGCCAGCAGACTTAGCGGGGGGTCAAAAGAGACCCAGTACTTC. This codes for CASRLSGGSKETQYF.

On this clone: The conserved phenylalanine or tryptophan is not found at the CDR3 terminus, so this likely reflects a read error. Because the CDR3's place on the DNA is in doubt, the DNA is left out and the CDR3 is given as listed by TCRdb. The chain has TRBV28 and TRBJ1-2. Including both end residues, the CDR3 is 12 amino acids long. Germline-derived CDR1 and CDR2 are MDHEN and SYDVKM. CDR3: CATLKPDLYLVV.

This clone was seen a handful of times. The chain recombines TRBV7-9 with TRBJ1-5, with D possibly TRBD1 on 5 matching bases. This CDR3 spans 13 amino acids. Trimming cost V 5 bases and J 6 bases, with 11 bases left between them. CDR1 is SEHNR, CDR2 FQNEAQ, per germline (reference sequence). The CDR3 here is CASSLDGGQPQHF. The CDR3, as DNA: TGTGCCAGCAGCCTAGACGGGGGTCAGCCCCAGCATTTT. The full variable domain, rest sourced from reference TRBV7-9 and TRBJ1-5, is DTGVSQNPRHKITKRGQNVTFRCDPISEHNRLYWYRQTLGQGPEFLTYFQNEAQLEKSRLLSDRFSAERPKGSFSTLEIQRTEQGDSAMYLCASSLDGGQPQHFGDGTRLSIL.

In this sample, this clone turned up a few times. The rearrangement joins TRBV3-1 (or the pseudogene TRBV3-2) to TRBJ1-4; D unresolved. V lost 5 bases to trimming and J lost 5 bases, with 15 bases between them. Germline V CDR1 and CDR2: LGHDT, YNNKEL (reference sequence). The CDR3 totals 15 residues. In DNA, the CDR3 is TGTGCCAGCAGCAAGTTAGGAGCGCCCAATGAAAAACTGTTTTTT. As protein: CASSKLGAPNEKLFF.

The V gene is TRBV27, the J gene TRBJ2-3; D gene unclear. The CDR3 contains 12 residues. Germline lookup yields CDR1 MNHEY and CDR2 SMNVEV (reference sequence). The V end lost 4 bases, the J end lost 3 bases, and 5 bases lay between the germline ends. The DNA for the CDR3 is TGTGCCAGCAGTTCCCCAACAGATACGCAGTATTTT. Residues: CASSSPTDTQYF.

The rearrangement links TRBV12-3 or TRBV12-4 to TRBJ2-5; no definite D call. The V and J ends lost 5 bases and 4 bases respectively, with 8 bases between them. The CDR3 extends over 12 amino acids. CDR3 DNA: TGTGCCAGCAGTCCTCTAGGAGAGACCCAGTACTTC. It translates to CASSPLGETQYF.

The gene calls are TRBV25-1 and TRBJ1-1; 7 bases match TRBD1. Germline V gives CDR1 MGHDK, CDR2 SYGVNS. The V and J ends lost 6 bases and 3 bases, in that order; junction bases with no gene match: 10. The CDR3 consists of 15 residues. The CDR3 here is CASRRNRGEYTEAFF. In DNA form, the CDR3 reads TGTGCCAGCAGAAGAAACAGGGGCGAGTACACTGAAGCTTTCTTT. Drawing the rest from reference TRBV25-1 and TRBJ1-1, the complete variable domain is EADIYQTPRYLVIGTGKKITLECSQTMGHDKMYWYQQDPGMELHLIHYSYGVNSTEKGDLSSESTVSRIRTEHFPLTLESARPSHTSQYLCASRRNRGEYTEAFFGQGTRLTVV.

The genes are TRBV7-2 and TRBJ2-1, with 8 bases fitting TRBD1. The germline CDR1 and CDR2 sequences are SGHTA and FQGNSA. The CDR3 covers 15 residues. V trimming: 6 bases; J trimming: 0 bases; junction bases outside the gene matches: 4. This CDR3 is CASRSGTGSYNEQFF. CDR3 nucleotide sequence: TGTGCCAGCAGGTCGGGGACAGGCTCCTACAATGAGCAGTTCTTC.

V is TRBV5-1 and J is TRBJ2-5; 8 bases are a match to TRBD2. The CDR3 is 15 amino acids. The V segment lost 2 bases and the J segment 0 bases; nucleotides outside the gene matches: 3. Germline lookup yields CDR1 SGHRS and CDR2 YFSETQ. For the CDR3, the DNA is TGCGCCAGCAGCTTTAGCGGGGCAAACCAAGAGACCCAGTACTTC. It yields the protein CASSFSGANQETQYF.

The CDR3 protein is CASSDPLLNDSIHTSYEQYF. The CDR3, as DNA: TGTGCCAGCAGTGACCCACTCCTTAACGACTCAATCCATACCTCCTACGAGCAGTACTTC. This rearrangement joins TRBV6-4 to TRBJ2-7; D unclear. V was trimmed by 2 bases and J by 0 bases, leaving 26 bases between them. The CDR3 spans 20 residues. Germline V lookup: CDR1 MRHNA, CDR2 SNTAGT.

This chain joins TRBV19 and TRBJ2-5; 8 bases fit TRBD2. Losses at the gene ends were 5 bases for V and 4 bases for J; bases not matched to a gene: 15. CDR3 size: 17 residues. Germline values: CDR1 LNHDA, CDR2 SQIVND (reference sequence). This chain's CDR3 is CASSAASLAGLPETQYF. The CDR3 nucleotides read TGTGCCAGTAGTGCTGCCTCTTTAGCGGGGCTTCCAGAGACCCAGTACTTC.

The rearrangement links TRBV30 to TRBJ2-3; D is undetermined. Trimming took off 0 bases at V and 11 bases at J, with 12 bases between the two ends. The germline V gene has CDR1 GTSNPN and CDR2 SVGIG (reference sequence). This CDR3 region has 12 residues. CDR3 sequence: CAWSVLRLEQYF. CDR3 coding DNA: TGTGCCTGGAGTGTACTGCGTCTTGAGCAGTATTTT.

The V gene is TRBV20-1, the J gene TRBJ2-5; maybe TRBD2 (5 bases). The length of the CDR3 is 13 residues. Germline lookup yields CDR1 DFQATT and CDR2 SNEGSKA (reference sequence). Trimming cost V 3 bases and J 2 bases, with 10 bases left between them. CDR3 DNA: TGCAGTGCTAGTTCACGAGGGCAAGAGACCCAGTACTTC. This encodes CSASSRGQETQYF.

V usage is TRBV13 and J usage is TRBJ2-1, with D tentatively TRBD2 (5 bases). V was trimmed by 8 bases and J by 9 bases, leaving 17 bases between them. Germline lookup yields CDR1 PRHDT and CDR2 FYEKMQ (reference sequence). CDR3 length equals 13 residues. CDR3 region: CASGLDPISEQFF. Here the CDR3 DNA reads TGTGCCAGCGGACTGGATCCCATATCTGAGCAGTTCTTC.

The gene calls are TRBV18 and TRBJ2-6; 10 bases are shared with TRBD1. CDR3 length: 17 residues. J gave up 3 bases and V 1 base, and 3 bases lay outside the gene matches. CDR1 and CDR2 (germline): KGHSH, LQKENI. CDR3 bases: TGTGCCAGCTCACCACTAGACAGGGGGCTTGGGGCCAACGTCCTGACTTTC. Amino acid sequence: CASSPLDRGLGANVLTF.

This clone was seen once. This rearrangement joins TRBV11-2 to TRBJ2-5; the match to TRBD2 covers 10 bases. V shed 1 base, J shed 3 bases, and the junction held 2 bases outside the gene matches. This CDR3 comprises 15 residues. CDR1 is SGHAT and CDR2 is FQNNGV in the germline V gene. CDR3 sequence reads: CASSLAGLAEETQYF. The CDR3 region has the DNA TGTGCCAGCAGCTTAGCAGGACTAGCGGAAGAGACCCAGTACTTC.